This TCR beta chain originates from a study of CD8 T cells in ankylosing spondylitis. Broader study findings: Within peripheral blood, clones linked to disease were CD8+ and relatively rare. Within ankylosing spondylitis blood, a TCR beta motif made up of seven to nine highly homologous variants appeared to be characteristic.

From the 5' RACE reads, TCRdb called clonotypes with MiXCR, one entry per CDR3 protein. The sample lists around 25,000 distinct CDR3 sequences, over 2% occurring once. There are many counts of this clonotype. Its matching antigen is unknown. The CDR3 length is 13 residues. The V gene lost 4 bases and the J gene lost 2 bases, with 9 bases spanning the gap. The germline gives CDR1 SGDLS, CDR2 YYNGEE. The TCR was taken from a female donor with ankylosing spondylitis or in good health (not recorded which). The V gene is TRBV9, the J gene TRBJ1-2, with D unclear. Sequencing was carried out using blood, either unsorted or a sorted T cell fraction (not recorded which). The CDR3: CASSRTENYGYTF. The DNA for the CDR3 is TGTGCCAGCAGCAGAACAGAAAACTATGGCTACACCTTC.